This T cell receptor (beta chain) was recorded in a study of OX40 agonist ivuxolimab in advanced cancers. Study overall: Every 2 weeks, patients received ivuxolimab intravenously, dosed at 0.01 to 10 mg/kg. Enrollees could have had prior anti-PD-1, anti-PD-L1 or anti-CTLA-4 therapy, which more than 30% had received. Cancers in dose escalation were hepatocellular, melanoma, renal cell and head and neck.

Method: immunoSEQ multiplex PCR; TCRdb's copy keeps in-frame clones and lacks some. The repertoire consists of about 40,000 clones, with around 89% occurring once and the leading ten covering less than 0.65%. Germline V gene sequence: CDR1 MGHRA, CDR2 YSYEKL. The V and J ends lost 5 bases and 2 bases respectively, with 16 bases between them. The CDR3 covers 17 residues. This clonotype was obtained from an adult with an advanced solid tumor such as melanoma, head and neck, liver or kidney cancer. This material consisted of CD4+ or CD8+ T cells sorted from blood, taken in a trial of the OX40 agonist ivuxolimab. The genes are TRBV4-1 and TRBJ2-6, with a possible D match to TRBD2 (6 bases). The CDR3 reads CASSKIGGAPGANVLTF. In DNA form, the CDR3 reads TGCGCCAGCAGCAAAATCGGAGGGGCGCCTGGGGCCAACGTCCTGACTTTC.